These T cell receptor beta chains were read from a single sample in a study of blood T cell repertoires in COVID-19. The table came from immunoSEQ multiplex PCR; TCRdb's copy has only in-frame clones and leaves some out. The sample shows approximately 300,000 clones, around nine tenths of them seen only once. Sequenced material: PBMCs or T cells enriched from blood (not recorded which). The source is a man aged 55 to 69 who had recovered from COVID-19. Each CDR3 is given with its conserved first and last residue. Fields, in order: V gene, clone size, D gene, CDR3 length, J gene, CDR3 DNA, CDR3 protein. D genes are given only for firm matches. Rows give clone size only sometimes, using once, few, many, or a class for an expanded clone.

>TRBV18|once|TRBD2|17|TRBJ2-2
TGTGCCAGCTCACCACTCCCAGCGGGGGGAAACACCGGGGAGCTGTTTTTT
CASSPLPAGGNTGELFF
>TRBV7-9|.|.|18|TRBJ1-3
TGTGCCAGCAGCTTAGCGCGTCAGAACTACCGTCCTGGAAACACCATATATTTT
CASSLARQNYRPGNTIYF
>TRBV15|few|TRBD2|15|TRBJ2-1
TGTGCCACCAGGAAACAGCGGGAGGCCCACAATGAGCAGTTCTTC
CATRKQREAHNEQFF
>TRBV6-2/TRBV6-3|.|.|15|TRBJ2-7
TGTGCCAGCAGTTACTCCGAGCTCCTTCCCTACGAGCAGTACTTC
CASSYSELLPYEQYF
>TRBV18|.|.|15|TRBJ2-3
TGTGCCAGCTCACCAGCGGGGTCAAACACAGATACGCAGTATTTT
CASSPAGSNTDTQYF
>TRBV30|.|TRBD2|14|TRBJ2-1
TGTGCCTGGAGTGTACCCGCTAGCGGGGGGAAGCAGTTCTTC
CAWSVPASGGKQFF
>TRBV27|once|.|13|TRBJ1-5
TGTGCCAGCAGTTTCGCGGTCCGTCAGCCCCAGCATTTT
CASSFAVRQPQHF
>TRBV7-2|.|.|15|TRBJ1-5
TGTGCCAGCAGCTTAGCACAGGGTCCGAATCAGCCCCAGCATTTT
CASSLAQGPNQPQHF
>TRBV3-1/TRBV3-2|.|TRBD1|13|TRBJ1-3
TGTGCCAGCACCGGGACAGGAGGAAACACCATATATTTT
CASTGTGGNTIYF
>TRBV5-4|.|.|13|TRBJ1-2
TGTGCCAGCAGCTTTTCCAGGGTCTATGGCTACACCTTC
CASSFSRVYGYTF
>TRBV7-8|.|TRBD1|15|TRBJ2-7
TGTGCCAGCAGCTCGCGGACAGGGATCTCCTACGAGCAGTACTTC
CASSSRTGISYEQYF
>TRBV11-2|.|TRBD2|15|TRBJ2-7
TGTGCCAGCAGCCCGACTAGCGGGAGTCTCCACGAGCAGTACTTC
CASSPTSGSLHEQYF
>TRBV9|once|.|18|TRBJ2-3
TGTGCCAGCAGCGTAGAGCCCCGGGGGGCGGGAGCCTCAGATACGCAGTATTTT
CASSVEPRGAGASDTQYF